The sequence of this T cell receptor (beta chain) was determined in a study of OX40 agonist ivuxolimab in advanced cancers. Study-level background: Prior checkpoint blockade (anti-PD-1, anti-PD-L1 or anti-CTLA-4) was permitted; about 40% had it.

Points from the study as a whole: Clones of CD4+ and CD8+ blood T cells grew by week 6 at doses of 0.1 to 3.0 mg/kg. Patients with a partial response at 0.1-3.0 mg/kg had among the lowest clonal expansion.

Clones were read by immunoSEQ multiplex PCR, and TCRdb kept only the in-frame ones, dropping some. This table has more than 60,000 clones, around 90% appearing once. This clone was seen only a few times. Its antigen remains unknown. Germline V gene data show CDR1 as ENHRY and CDR2 as SYGVKD. Between the trimmed V and J ends, which lost 0 bases and 0 bases, there was a span of 11 bases. The CDR3 loop spans 16 amino acids. This chain joins TRBV10-3 and TRBJ1-1; D possibly corresponds to TRBD1 (5 bases). The TCR was taken from an adult with an advanced solid tumor such as melanoma, head and neck, liver or kidney cancer. Sequencing used CD4+ or CD8+ T cells sorted from blood, obtained in a trial of the OX40 agonist ivuxolimab. The CDR3 bases are TGTGCCATCAGTGAGTCGGGGCGGGCAGTGAACACTGAAGCTTTCTTT. Translation gives CAISESGRAVNTEAFF.